Listed below are T cell receptor beta chains from one sample, sequenced in a study of T cells after yellow fever vaccination. TCRdb processed the 5' RACE reads anew with MiXCR; each CDR3 protein has one entry. Here the sample spans approximately 550,000 distinct CDR3 sequences, about 13% being singletons. The sequences come from PBMCs, collected on the day of the yellow fever booster vaccination. These receptors came from a man aged 25-45 years who received the YFV17D yellow fever vaccine. Each CDR3 is given with its conserved first and last residue. A D gene is named only where the DNA matches it firmly. Not all rows give a size; the values are once, few, many and, for expanded clones, a class.

TRBJ1-2 . few TRBV4-2 TGTGCCAGCAGCCTCGGCAGGGGTGACTATGGCTACACCTTC CASSLGRGDYGYTF
TRBJ2-2 . . TRBV30 TGTGCCTGGAGTCCCGCGTCCGGGGAGCTGTTTTTT CAWSPASGELFF
TRBJ2-3 . few TRBV5-1 TGCGCCAGCAGCCCCGACAGGAGGGGGGATACGCAGTATTTT CASSPDRRGDTQYF
TRBJ2-3 . many TRBV20-1 TGCAGTGCTAGGGGAGTTTCCACAGATACGCAGTATTTT CSARGVSTDTQYF
TRBJ1-1 . few TRBV5-1 TGCGCCAGCAGCGGCACCAGGAATATGAACACTGAAGCTTTCTTT CASSGTRNMNTEAFF
TRBJ2-7 . . TRBV6-1 TGTGCCAGCAGCCCTACCGGGGGGCGACTCTACGAGCAGTACTTC CASSPTGGRLYEQYF
TRBJ2-5 . few TRBV23-1 TGCGCCAGGGAACAGGAGGATACAGAGACCCAGTACTTC CAREQEDTETQYF
TRBJ2-2 . many TRBV12-3/TRBV12-4 TGTGCCAGCAGCCACAGCACCGGGGAGCTGTTTTTT CASSHSTGELFF
TRBJ2-5 . few TRBV5-6 TGTGCCAGCAGCTACCTGACAGTCAGCCAAGAGACCCAGTACTTC CASSYLTVSQETQYF
TRBJ1-6 . . TRBV27 TGTGCCAGCAATTCCACCAGACGCTCCTATAATTCACCCCTCCACTTT CASNSTRRSYNSPLHF
TRBJ2-7 TRBD2 . TRBV6-2/TRBV6-3 TGTGCCAGCAGTCGCGGGACTAGCGGATACGAGCAGTACTTC CASSRGTSGYEQYF
TRBJ2-1 . many TRBV6-5 TGTGCCAGCAGTTTGGAGGGGGTGTCCTACAATGAGCAGTTCTTC CASSLEGVSYNEQFF
TRBJ2-5 . . TRBV4-3 TGCGCCAGCAGCCCTCAACCCCGGGAGACCCAGTACTTC CASSPQPRETQYF
TRBJ1-5 . few TRBV5-6 TGTGCCAGCAGCCGCTGGCGGGGTCGCAATCAGCCCCAGCATTTT CASSRWRGRNQPQHF
TRBJ2-2 . few TRBV20-1 TGCAGTGCTAGAGATATTCGACGCAACTCGAACACCGGGGAGCTGTTTTTT CSARDIRRNSNTGELFF
TRBJ1-1 . few TRBV19 TGTGCCAGTAGTATGGTGTGGGTCAACACTGAAGCTTTCTTT CASSMVWVNTEAFF
TRBJ1-5 . few TRBV7-2 TGTGCCAGCAGCTTAGCGCAGGGGAGCAATCAGCCCCAGCATTTT CASSLAQGSNQPQHF
TRBJ2-2 . . TRBV12-3/TRBV12-4 TGTGCCAGCACCCGTGGGGAGCTGTTTTTT CASTRGELFF
TRBJ2-7 . few TRBV15 TGTGCCACCAGCAGAGACAGGCTCAGGGTTTACGAGCAGTACTTC CATSRDRLRVYEQYF
TRBJ2-1 TRBD2 . TRBV29-1 TGCAGCGTTGAAACTAGCGTCTCTAGAGATGAGCAGTTCTTC CSVETSVSRDEQFF
TRBJ2-1 . few TRBV29-1 TGCAGCGTTGGGCTAATGCCCTACAATGAGCAGTTCTTC CSVGLMPYNEQFF
TRBJ2-1 TRBD2 . TRBV15 TGTGCCACCAGCAGAAATAGCGGGTCCGATGAGCAGTTCTTC CATSRNSGSDEQFF
TRBJ2-1 . . TRBV29-1 TGCAGCGTTGTTTGGCTCCGCTCCTACAATGAGCAGTTCTTC CSVVWLRSYNEQFF
TRBJ1-6 . few TRBV4-3 TGCGCCAGCAGCCAGGTTCATCTGGCGAGCTCCTATAATTCACCCCTCCACTTT CASSQVHLASSYNSPLHF
TRBJ2-7 . . TRBV29-1 TGCAGCGTTGGCGAGTGGCGGAAACCCTACGAGCAGTACTTC CSVGEWRKPYEQYF
TRBJ2-3 TRBD2 . TRBV4-2 TGTGCCAGCAGCCAAGATCGGACTAGCGGGAGGACCAAGGAATTT CASSQDRTSGRTKEF
TRBJ2-1 . . TRBV7-9 TGTGCCAGCAACCACGGGACACTTTCCTACAATGAGCAGTTCTTC CASNHGTLSYNEQFF
TRBJ2-1 TRBD2 . TRBV12-3/TRBV12-4 TGTGCCAGCACCTCAGTCCCGGGACTAGCGGGAGGCCCCTACAATGAGCAGTTCTTC CASTSVPGLAGGPYNEQFF
TRBJ1-1 . few TRBV6-5 TGTGCCAGCAGTTACTCGAGCCGCGGCCGATCCACTGAAGCTTTCTTT CASSYSSRGRSTEAFF
TRBJ2-7 . . TRBV27 TGTGCCAGCAGTTTATCCGGCAGGGTCGGCGAGCAGTACTTC CASSLSGRVGEQYF
TRBJ1-5 . few TRBV7-2 TGTGCCAGCAGCTTAGTACCAGGTGCGGGTCAGCCCCAGCATTTT CASSLVPGAGQPQHF
TRBJ2-5 TRBD1 . TRBV6-1 TGTGCCAGCTCCCCCCGGGGGACAGGGGGCCGAGGAGAGACCCAGTACTTC CASSPRGTGGRGETQYF
TRBJ2-7 . few TRBV9 TGTGCCAGCAGCCCACGGACGGACAGAACCTACGAGCAGTACTTC CASSPRTDRTYEQYF
TRBJ1-3 . . TRBV7-2 TGTGCCAGCAGCCCCTGGGCAGGCTCTGGAAACACCATATATTTT CASSPWAGSGNTIYF
TRBJ1-1 TRBD1 . TRBV5-1 TGCGCCAGCAGCGTTGACAGGGGCAACACTGAAGCTTTCTTT CASSVDRGNTEAFF
TRBJ2-1 . many TRBV19 TGTGCCAGTAGTAATCGGCAGGGAGTCAATGAGCAGTTCTTC CASSNRQGVNEQFF
TRBJ1-2 . . TRBV10-3 TGTGCCATCAGTGAGTCTACAGGGAGGGATGGCTACACCTTC CAISESTGRDGYTF
TRBJ2-7 . few TRBV6-1 TGTGCCAGCAGTGCCAGTCTAGCCTACGAGCAGTACTTC CASSASLAYEQYF
TRBJ2-7 . . TRBV4-2 TGTGCCAGCAGCCAAGAGGCGGGTAGTTACGAGCAGTACTTC CASSQEAGSYEQYF
TRBJ2-7 TRBD2 many TRBV7-9 TGTGCCAGCACCACACCCGGAGGCGGGAGCTCCTACGAGCAGTACTTC CASTTPGGGSSYEQYF
TRBJ1-2 . few TRBV3-1 TGTGCCAGCAAAAAACGTCCAGGGGATGGCTACACCTTC CASKKRPGDGYTF
TRBJ1-6 TRBD1 few TRBV18 TGTGCCAGCTCACTAGACAGGGGCCTCCGTTCGCCCCTCCACTTT CASSLDRGLRSPLHF